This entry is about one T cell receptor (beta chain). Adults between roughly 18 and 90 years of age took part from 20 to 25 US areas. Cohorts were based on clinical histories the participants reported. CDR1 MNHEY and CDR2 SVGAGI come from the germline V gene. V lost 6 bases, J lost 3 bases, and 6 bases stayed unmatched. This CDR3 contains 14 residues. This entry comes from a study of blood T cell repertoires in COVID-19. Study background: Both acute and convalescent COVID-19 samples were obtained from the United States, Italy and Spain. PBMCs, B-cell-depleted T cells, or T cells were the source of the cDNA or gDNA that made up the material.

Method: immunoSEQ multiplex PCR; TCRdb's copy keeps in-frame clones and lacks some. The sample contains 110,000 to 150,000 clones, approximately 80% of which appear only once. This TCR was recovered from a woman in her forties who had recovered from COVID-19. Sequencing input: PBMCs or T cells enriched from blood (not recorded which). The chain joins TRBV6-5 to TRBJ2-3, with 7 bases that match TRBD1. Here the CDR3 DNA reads TGTGCCAGCAGCCGTGGACAGGAAACAGATACGCAGTATTTT. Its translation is CASSRGQETDTQYF.